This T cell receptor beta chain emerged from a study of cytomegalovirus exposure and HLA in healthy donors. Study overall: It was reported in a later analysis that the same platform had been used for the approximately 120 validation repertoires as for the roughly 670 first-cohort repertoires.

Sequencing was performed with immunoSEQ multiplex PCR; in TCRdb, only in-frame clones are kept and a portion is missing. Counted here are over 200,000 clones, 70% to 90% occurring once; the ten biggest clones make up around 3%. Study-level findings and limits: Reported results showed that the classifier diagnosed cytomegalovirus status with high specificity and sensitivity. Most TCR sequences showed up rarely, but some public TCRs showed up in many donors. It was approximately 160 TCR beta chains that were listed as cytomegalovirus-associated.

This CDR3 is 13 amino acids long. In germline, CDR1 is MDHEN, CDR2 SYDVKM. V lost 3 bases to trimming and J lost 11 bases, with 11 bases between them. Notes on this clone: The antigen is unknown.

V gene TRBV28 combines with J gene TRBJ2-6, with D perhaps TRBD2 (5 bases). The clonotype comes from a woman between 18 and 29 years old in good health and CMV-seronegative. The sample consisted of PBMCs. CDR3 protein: CASSFSGLDVLTF. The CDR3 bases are TGTGCCAGCAGTTTCTCGGGATTGGACGTCCTGACTTTC.